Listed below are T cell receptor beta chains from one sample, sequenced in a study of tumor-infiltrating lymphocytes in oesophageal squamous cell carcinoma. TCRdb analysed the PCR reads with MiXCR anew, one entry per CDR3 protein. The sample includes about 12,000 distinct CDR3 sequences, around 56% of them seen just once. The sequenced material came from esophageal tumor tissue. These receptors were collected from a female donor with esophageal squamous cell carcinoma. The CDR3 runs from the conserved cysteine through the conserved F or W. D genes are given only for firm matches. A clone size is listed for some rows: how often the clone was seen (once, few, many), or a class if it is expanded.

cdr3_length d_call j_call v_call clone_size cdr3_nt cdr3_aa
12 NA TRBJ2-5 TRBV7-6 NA TGTGCCAGCAGCGTAAGCCAAGAGACCCAGTACTTC CASSVSQETQYF
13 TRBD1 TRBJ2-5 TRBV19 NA TGTGCCAGTAGCCCGACAGGGCTCGAGACCCAGTACTTC CASSPTGLETQYF
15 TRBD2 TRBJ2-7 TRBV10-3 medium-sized TGTGCCACCAGCGGGCCAGCGGGGCCCTCCTACGAGCAGTACTTC CATSGPAGPSYEQYF
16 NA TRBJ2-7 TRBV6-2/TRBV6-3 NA TGTGCCAGCAGTCCTAAGGGAGCGGAGTTTAACAATGAGCAGTACTTC CASSPKGAEFNNEQYF
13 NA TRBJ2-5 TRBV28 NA TGTGCCAGCAGTGGGACACGAGGTTGGGAGCAGTACTTC CASSGTRGWEQYF
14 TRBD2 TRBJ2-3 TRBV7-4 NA TGTGCCAGCAGCTCTAGCGGAAGCACAGATACGCAGTATTTT CASSSSGSTDTQYF
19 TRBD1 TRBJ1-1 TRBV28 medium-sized TGTGCCAGCAGCCTGGACAGGGGGGAAGATGCTCCCCCGAAGTCAGAAGCTTTCTTT CASSLDRGEDAPPKSEAFF
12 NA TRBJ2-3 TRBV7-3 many TGTGCCAGCAGCTTCTACGCAGATACGCAGTATTTT CASSFYADTQYF
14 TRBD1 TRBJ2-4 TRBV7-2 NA TGTGCCAGCAGCTTAGGGACAGGGGCAAACATTCAGTACTTC CASSLGTGANIQYF
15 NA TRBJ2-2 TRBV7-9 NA TGTGCCAGCAGCTTAGTTGCGGTGAACACCGGGGAGCTGTTTTTT CASSLVAVNTGELFF
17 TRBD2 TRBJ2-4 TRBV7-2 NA TGTGCCAGCAGCCTAATTAGCGGGGCGGGGGGCAAAAACATTCAGTACTTC CASSLISGAGGKNIQYF
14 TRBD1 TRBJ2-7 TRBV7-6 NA TGTGCCAGCAGCCGCAGGGGGACCCAGGGCGAGCAGTACTTC CASSRRGTQGEQYF
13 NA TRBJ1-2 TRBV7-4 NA TGTGCCAGCACCAATCTACAGGGCTATGGCTACACCTTC CASTNLQGYGYTF
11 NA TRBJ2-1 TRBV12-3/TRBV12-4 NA TGTGCCAGCAGCCATTACAATGAGCAGTTCTTC CASSHYNEQFF
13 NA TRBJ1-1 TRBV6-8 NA TGTGCCAGCAGTGCCCGGGGGCTGGCTGAAGCTTTCTTT CASSARGLAEAFF
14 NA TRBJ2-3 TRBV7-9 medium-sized TGTGCCAGCAGCACTAGGGGGGGAGGGGATACGCAGTATTTT CASSTRGGGDTQYF
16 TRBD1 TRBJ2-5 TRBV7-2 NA TGTGCCAGCAGCTCACGAGGGGGCTATTCCATACAGGAGCAGTACTTC CASSSRGGYSIQEQYF
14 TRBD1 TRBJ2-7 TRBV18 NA TGTGCCAGCTCACCACCGACAGGGCCTTACGAGCAGTACTTC CASSPPTGPYEQYF
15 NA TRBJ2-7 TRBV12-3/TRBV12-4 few TGTGCCAGCAGTTTTAAGGCGGGACGGACCTACGAGCAGTACTTC CASSFKAGRTYEQYF
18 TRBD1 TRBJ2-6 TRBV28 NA TGTGCCACCCTTCCCGGGACAGTCAACCCCTCTGGGGCCAACGTCCTGACTTTC CATLPGTVNPSGANVLTF
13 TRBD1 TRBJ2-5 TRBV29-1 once TGCAGCGTTGAGGGACAGGGGACAGGGACCCAGTACTTC CSVEGQGTGTQYF
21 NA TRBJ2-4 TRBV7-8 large TGTGCCAGCAGCTTAGACGGCGACAGGGTCTGGGGGGGTTATATTGGAAACATTCAGTACTTC CASSLDGDRVWGGYIGNIQYF
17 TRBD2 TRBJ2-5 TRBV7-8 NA TGTGCCAGCAGCTTAGGACCCGGTTTGCGGGGGCAAGAGACCCAGTACTTC CASSLGPGLRGQETQYF